Below, one T cell receptor (beta chain) is given with its context. Cohort assignment relied on participant-reported clinical history. This entry belongs to a study of blood T cell repertoires in COVID-19. Original methodology: Reference gene primer amplification gave nucleated cell count estimates. Profiled with immunoSEQ multiplex PCR; TCRdb holds only in-frame clones, not every one. V and J calls and clone size are copied from that table; D and trimming were computed from the DNA. The data contain about 170,000 clones, around 88% of them singletons. CDR3 length: 14 residues. Per the germline V gene, CDR1 is LNHDA and CDR2 is SQIVND (reference sequence). V lost 3 bases, J lost 0 bases, and 9 bases lay in between.

The rearrangement uses TRBV19 and TRBJ2-7, with a possible D match to TRBD1 (5 bases). The clonotype comes from a woman aged 50 to 60 in a cohort exposed to, infected with or recovered from COVID-19 (not recorded which). The material sequenced was PBMCs or T cells enriched from blood (not recorded which). CDR3 in DNA: TGTGCCAGTAGTATGCAGGGAAGCTCCTACGAGCAGTACTTC. It specifies CASSMQGSSYEQYF.